A selection of T cell receptor beta chains follows, all from one sample in a study of regulatory T cells in long-lasting Graves disease. TCRdb reanalysed the multiplex PCR reads using MiXCR and keeps one entry per CDR3 protein. The profile shows hundreds of thousands of distinct CDR3 sequences, 25% to 35% of them singletons. The material sequenced was peripheral blood mononuclear cells (PBMCs), taken when the disease was refractory, from a patient treated with antithyroid drugs. The receptor set was obtained from a female donor with Graves disease. Each CDR3 is given with its conserved first and last residue. Fields, in order: J gene, clone size, V gene, CDR3 protein. Size is stated for part of the rows, as once, few or many counts, or as a class when the clone is expanded.

J gene: TRBJ2-2; clone size: few; V gene: TRBV9; CDR3 protein: CASSVGRQGATGELFF
J gene: TRBJ1-5; clone size: few; V gene: TRBV19; CDR3 protein: CASSQTRDNIGQPQHF
J gene: TRBJ2-5; clone size: -; V gene: TRBV5-1; CDR3 protein: CASSFRGSQETQYF
J gene: TRBJ1-5; clone size: few; V gene: TRBV3-1; CDR3 protein: CASSQDLASNQPQHF
J gene: TRBJ1-5; clone size: few; V gene: TRBV6-1; CDR3 protein: CASRGWDNQPQHF
J gene: TRBJ2-7; clone size: once; V gene: TRBV7-7; CDR3 protein: CASSPGDGGEQYF
J gene: TRBJ1-2; clone size: -; V gene: TRBV27; CDR3 protein: CASSLHQGNYGYTF
J gene: TRBJ1-5; clone size: -; V gene: TRBV20-1; CDR3 protein: CSARQGTDGPQHF
J gene: TRBJ2-7; clone size: few; V gene: TRBV6-5; CDR3 protein: CASSLLTGGGEQYF
J gene: TRBJ1-2; clone size: -; V gene: TRBV27; CDR3 protein: CASTRQGGYGYTF
J gene: TRBJ2-7; clone size: -; V gene: TRBV5-8; CDR3 protein: CASSPLWYEQYF
J gene: TRBJ2-5; clone size: -; V gene: TRBV7-3; CDR3 protein: CASSFSGSHQETQYF
J gene: TRBJ1-5; clone size: once; V gene: TRBV30; CDR3 protein: CAWKLGSGQPQHF
J gene: TRBJ2-6; clone size: -; V gene: TRBV15; CDR3 protein: CATSRYRQLGSGANVLTF
J gene: TRBJ2-4; clone size: -; V gene: TRBV29-1; CDR3 protein: CSVVSRGPELAKNIQYF
J gene: TRBJ1-1; clone size: -; V gene: TRBV4-2; CDR3 protein: CASSQYTGRSSTEAFF
J gene: TRBJ1-5; clone size: many; V gene: TRBV3-1; CDR3 protein: CASSQVSGPQHF
J gene: TRBJ1-1; clone size: -; V gene: TRBV11-2; CDR3 protein: CASSLTGGFGTEALF
J gene: TRBJ1-2; clone size: -; V gene: TRBV7-6; CDR3 protein: CASSPRDGDIVRYTF
J gene: TRBJ2-3; clone size: -; V gene: TRBV29-1; CDR3 protein: CSVQPKLAGTDTQYF
J gene: TRBJ1-1; clone size: many; V gene: TRBV19; CDR3 protein: CASSIGQIMNTEAFF
J gene: TRBJ1-5; clone size: -; V gene: TRBV7-9; CDR3 protein: CASSLGGVREPQHF
J gene: TRBJ1-4; clone size: -; V gene: TRBV5-1; CDR3 protein: CASSPGQVATNEKLFF
J gene: TRBJ2-7; clone size: -; V gene: TRBV19; CDR3 protein: CASKPMASASYEQYF
J gene: TRBJ1-4; clone size: few; V gene: TRBV28; CDR3 protein: CASSLVRGTNEKLFF
J gene: TRBJ2-7; clone size: -; V gene: TRBV11-3; CDR3 protein: CASSLARDAGEQYF
J gene: TRBJ2-5; clone size: -; V gene: TRBV6-5; CDR3 protein: CASSYSRAGRAPQETQYF
J gene: TRBJ2-7; clone size: few; V gene: TRBV28; CDR3 protein: CASNLYRSLLRGSYEQYF
J gene: TRBJ2-7; clone size: few; V gene: TRBV12-3/TRBV12-4; CDR3 protein: CATSGRGLNEQYF
J gene: TRBJ2-7; clone size: -; V gene: TRBV3-1; CDR3 protein: CASSQVRAISYEQYF
J gene: TRBJ1-5; clone size: -; V gene: TRBV30; CDR3 protein: CAWSSREGQPQHF
J gene: TRBJ1-1; clone size: -; V gene: TRBV6-1; CDR3 protein: CASIGQLNTEAFF
J gene: TRBJ2-3; clone size: -; V gene: TRBV20-1; CDR3 protein: CSARERGQGWTDTQYF
J gene: TRBJ1-4; clone size: -; V gene: TRBV16; CDR3 protein: CASSQREKLFF
J gene: TRBJ1-1; clone size: -; V gene: TRBV6-5; CDR3 protein: CASSSPRGGAFF
J gene: TRBJ1-2; clone size: few; V gene: TRBV28; CDR3 protein: CASSLGGGRLYGYTF
J gene: TRBJ1-2; clone size: many; V gene: TRBV12-3/TRBV12-4; CDR3 protein: CASSQGTADTNYGYTF
J gene: TRBJ1-1; clone size: -; V gene: TRBV20-1; CDR3 protein: CSARVFSGAEAFF
J gene: TRBJ1-1; clone size: few; V gene: TRBV20-1; CDR3 protein: CSANSRDHGPEAFF
J gene: TRBJ2-5; clone size: -; V gene: TRBV11-3; CDR3 protein: CASSSGQPETQYF
J gene: TRBJ2-5; clone size: -; V gene: TRBV20-1; CDR3 protein: CSARDPRLAGGQETQYF
J gene: TRBJ1-1; clone size: -; V gene: TRBV12-3/TRBV12-4; CDR3 protein: CASSFRQGISF
J gene: TRBJ2-4; clone size: many; V gene: TRBV3-1; CDR3 protein: CASSQGRGWDIQYF
J gene: TRBJ1-1; clone size: few; V gene: TRBV9; CDR3 protein: CASSNLRGRGTEAFF
J gene: TRBJ1-2; clone size: few; V gene: TRBV5-1; CDR3 protein: CASSSGQAIRSGYTF
J gene: TRBJ2-5; clone size: once; V gene: TRBV7-3; CDR3 protein: CASGQGWETQYF
J gene: TRBJ2-6; clone size: -; V gene: TRBV20-1; CDR3 protein: CSAGLAVSGANVLTF
J gene: TRBJ1-1; clone size: once; V gene: TRBV29-1; CDR3 protein: CSASDTLLNTEAFF
J gene: TRBJ1-1; clone size: many; V gene: TRBV6-2/TRBV6-3; CDR3 protein: CASLFGGLNTEAFF
J gene: TRBJ2-5; clone size: few; V gene: TRBV19; CDR3 protein: CASNSGETQYF
J gene: TRBJ1-6; clone size: many; V gene: TRBV28; CDR3 protein: CASREQGALNSPLHF
J gene: TRBJ1-4; clone size: -; V gene: TRBV20-1; CDR3 protein: CSVLGQGSEKLFF
J gene: TRBJ1-2; clone size: many; V gene: TRBV2; CDR3 protein: CASSQDREVGYTF
J gene: TRBJ2-7; clone size: many; V gene: TRBV29-1; CDR3 protein: CSARRSYEQYF
J gene: TRBJ1-2; clone size: many; V gene: TRBV28; CDR3 protein: CASSFRGLYYGYTF
J gene: TRBJ2-3; clone size: -; V gene: TRBV7-2; CDR3 protein: CASSLSWGSTDTQYF
J gene: TRBJ1-3; clone size: -; V gene: TRBV6-1; CDR3 protein: CASSDPGGTGNTIYF
J gene: TRBJ1-2; clone size: few; V gene: TRBV29-1; CDR3 protein: CSVGSRGRGYTF
J gene: TRBJ2-7; clone size: -; V gene: TRBV18; CDR3 protein: CASSLRTGEEQYF